One sample yielded the 18 T cell receptor beta chains listed below, sequenced in a study of post-analysis software for immune sequencing data (dated by TCRdb to the mid-2010s). Study-level results and caveats: Patients showed significantly higher frequencies than controls for roughly five TRBV segments, among them TRBV5-6, TRBV5-1 and TRBV20-1.

Libraries came from PCR. Sequencing was performed on an Illumina HiSeq 2500. To reduce PCR and sequencing biases, unique molecular identifiers were built into the TCR beta cDNA libraries. Using fastp at Q25 and MiXCR, TCRdb reprocessed the public reads and kept productive beta chains. Each record represents a unique CDR3 protein, reported with the most common genes and DNA among its rows. For this sample the table gives about 820,000 distinct CDR3 sequences, of which 53% were detected only once. Roughly 4.4% of the sample goes to the ten largest clones. No antigen is known for these receptors. Input material: blood. Receptor source: a girl aged 10-17 years with multiple sclerosis.

Notes on this clonotype: The junction and the germline gene differ at one end; a read error may be behind it. The J gene is TRBJ1-1, the V gene TRBV5-1, with D maybe TRBD1 (5 bases). The CDR3 contains 16 residues. Germline values: CDR1 SGHRS, CDR2 YFSETQ. Here the CDR3 DNA reads TGCACCAGCAGCTTGGCCAGAGGGGAAGGTCTCACTGAAGCTTTCTTT. This encodes CTSSLARGEGLTEAFF.

The genes are TRBV25-1 and TRBJ2-1; 7 nucleotides align to TRBD1. Germline V gives CDR1 MGHDK, CDR2 SYGVNS. Germline trimming cut 10 bases from V and 2 bases from J; bases unmatched to any gene: 8. This CDR3 is built from 14 residues. CDR3 residues: CATREGQTYNEQFF. CDR3 DNA: TGTGCCACCCGCGAGGGACAGACCTACAATGAGCAGTTCTTC.

V and J are TRBV5-1 and TRBJ2-3, with TRBD2 matching over 7 bases. Germline trimming cut 0 bases from V and 6 bases from J; bases unmatched to any gene: 7. CDR3 length: 15 amino acids. Germline V gives CDR1 SGHRS, CDR2 YFSETQ. The DNA of the CDR3 is TGCGCCAGCAGCTTGGCCGCTAGCGGAGGGGATACGCAGTATTTT. Its protein is CASSLAASGGDTQYF.

Here the CDR3 DNA reads TGTGCCAGCAGCCTCGGACAGACCAATTCACCCCTCCACTTT. Its translation: CASSLGQTNSPLHF. V and J are TRBV6-2 or TRBV6-3 and TRBJ1-6; a possible D gene is TRBD1 (6 bases). Trimming took 6 bases from V and 7 from J, leaving 13 bases between them. This CDR3 is 14 amino acids long. Germline loops: CDR1 MNHEY, CDR2 SVGEGT.

The gene calls are TRBV2 and TRBJ2-1; perhaps TRBD2 as D (5 bases). The CDR3 consists of 10 residues. Trimming stripped 8 bases from V and 8 bases from J, with 7 bases between. Per germline, CDR1 SNHLY and CDR2 FYNNEI. CDR3 sequence (DNA): TGTGCCAGCTGGACTTATGAGCAGTTCTTC. Its protein product is CASWTYEQFF.

V and J are TRBV5-1 and TRBJ2-5; D unclear. V lost 2 bases to trimming and J lost 5 bases, with 10 bases between them. CDR3 length: 13 amino acids. Germline CDR1 and CDR2: SGHRS and YFSETQ. CDR3 region: CASSFDPVETQYF. The CDR3 DNA reads as TGCGCCAGCAGCTTTGACCCGGTTGAGACCCAGTACTTC.

The chain is built from TRBV10-3 and TRBJ2-3; 10 nucleotides line up with TRBD2. Germline CDR1 and CDR2: ENHRY and SYGVKD. This CDR3 has 14 residues. V lost 10 bases and J lost 0; bases outside the gene matches: 4. CDR3 bases: TGTGCCACGGGACTAGCGACGAGCACAGATACGCAGTATTTT. This gives the protein CATGLATSTDTQYF.

This chain links TRBV14 with TRBJ1-4, with no clear D. CDR1 and CDR2 (germline): SGHDN, FVKESK. The CDR3 sequence is 14 residues long. The ends were cut back, 0 bases at V and 5 bases at J, with 7 bases in the middle. CDR3 sequence (DNA): TGTGCCAGCAGCCAAGATCAACAGAATGAAAAACTGTTTTTT. This gives the protein CASSQDQQNEKLFF.

This chain uses TRBV3-1 with TRBJ2-7, with D perhaps being TRBD1 or TRBD2 (5 bases each). Per the germline V gene, CDR1 is LGHDT and CDR2 is YNNKEL (reference sequence). CDR3 length: 19 amino acids. Trimming cost V 3 bases and J 3 bases, with 27 bases left between them. CDR3 residues: CASSQMPPGPLKYLYEQYF. CDR3 nucleotide sequence: TGTGCCAGCAGCCAGATGCCACCGGGACCTCTAAAATACCTCTACGAGCAGTACTTC.

This clonotype occurred a few times. The V call is TRBV5-1, the J call TRBJ2-7; D might be TRBD1 or TRBD2, each matching 5 bases. Trimming took off 4 bases at V and 0 bases at J, with 14 bases between the two ends. The CDR3 runs to 15 residues. The germline V gene has CDR1 SGHRS and CDR2 YFSETQ. CDR3 amino acids: CASSARDGSSYEQYF. Written as DNA, the CDR3 is TGCGCCAGCAGCGCTCGGGACGGAAGCTCCTACGAGCAGTACTTC.

This clonotype was found a few times. This sequence joins TRBV4-1 and TRBJ2-7; TRBD2 matches 9 bases. The CDR3 loop spans 13 amino acids. Germline assignment: CDR1 MGHRA and CDR2 YSYEKL. V lost 8 bases to trimming and J lost 3 bases; unmatched junction nucleotides: 5. This CDR3 reads CASSQREDYEQYF. In DNA form, the CDR3 reads TGCGCCAGCTCCCAGCGGGAGGACTACGAGCAGTACTTC.

This chain uses TRBV5-1 with TRBJ1-2; 7 positions agree with TRBD1. The germline gives CDR1 SGHRS, CDR2 YFSETQ. V shed 3 bases, J shed 4 bases, and the junction held 6 bases outside the gene matches. The CDR3 extends over 14 amino acids. The CDR3 region is CASSWTGGFYGYTF. The CDR3 DNA reads as TGCGCCAGCAGCTGGACAGGCGGTTTCTATGGCTACACCTTC.

This clonotype was detected a few times. It may be a read error: a sequence one base away is much more abundant. CDR3: CASSVAGANVLTF. CDR3 nucleotides: TGTGCCAGCAGCGTAGCTGGGGCCAACGTCCTGACTTTC. V usage is TRBV9 and J usage is TRBJ2-6; D is ambiguous. V dropped 0 bases and J dropped 2 bases, with 0 bases sitting between them. Germline loops: CDR1 SGDLS, CDR2 YYNGEE. The CDR3 covers 13 residues.

This clonotype was detected only once. The J gene is TRBJ1-2, the V gene TRBV4-1; D is possibly TRBD1 (5 bases). Germline CDR1 and CDR2: MGHRA and YSYEKL. The V gene lost 2 bases and the J gene lost 6 bases, with 19 bases spanning the gap. The CDR3 covers 16 residues. The CDR3 nucleotides are TGCGCCAGCAGCCAACCGGGAGGGGTCAGCTGGGATGGCTACACCTTC. It yields the protein CASSQPGGVSWDGYTF.

The chain joins TRBV20-1 to TRBJ1-1; no clear D gene. This CDR3 spans 13 amino acids. The germline V and J ends were trimmed by 1 base and 1 base, with 7 bases remaining between them. Germline V gene lookup returns CDR1 DFQATT and CDR2 SNEGSKA (reference sequence). CDR3 DNA: TGCAGTGCTAGAGGTAGACCGAACACTGAAGCTTTCTTT. Translated: CSARGRPNTEAFF.

The chain has TRBV10-3 and TRBJ2-7; D is uncertain. The CDR3 consists of 13 residues. Trimming cost V 0 bases and J 4 bases, with 7 bases left between them. Germline assignment: CDR1 ENHRY and CDR2 SYGVKD. CDR3 amino acids: CAISESHSYEQYF. The CDR3 DNA reads as TGTGCCATCAGTGAGTCTCACTCATACGAGCAGTACTTC.

This rearrangement joins TRBV7-8 to TRBJ2-3; maybe TRBD2 (5 bases). The CDR3 consists of 17 residues. The V gene's germline CDR1 is SGHVS and CDR2 FQNEAQ. With 5 bases removed from V and 8 bases from J, the gap between germline ends came to 26 bases. The CDR3 is CASSPPGSQTPSGTQYF. The CDR3 region has the DNA TGTGCCAGCAGCCCACCGGGATCACAGACACCCAGCGGTACGCAGTATTTT.

The chain links TRBV5-1 to TRBJ2-7; D is possibly TRBD1 (5 bases). Trimming shortened V by 3 bases and J by 6 bases, and 16 bases separated the two germline ends. Germline V gives CDR1 SGHRS, CDR2 YFSETQ. There are 14 residues in the CDR3. Here the CDR3 reads CASSSLRQGVEQYF. Written as DNA, the CDR3 is TGCGCCAGCAGCTCCCTTCGACAAGGGGTCGAGCAGTACTTC.